This T cell receptor beta chain was profiled in a study of metastatic and nonmetastatic thyroid tumors. At the level of the study: Comparison of repertoires was carried out across blood and tumor or nodule tissue from malignant and benign thyroid patients. Study outcomes and limitations: Reported TCR beta diversity, measured in blood and tumor, was significantly higher for malignant thyroid tumors than for benign nodules.

V was pared by 3 bases and J by 3 bases, with 12 bases between. Germline CDR1 KGHSH, CDR2 LQKENI. The CDR3 is 14 amino acids. Thyroid surgery had not been preceded by any treatment in any patient. This clone was counted many times. Its specificity is unknown. Original handling: A papillary thyroid cancer distant-metastasis classifier was built from CDR3 differences across clinicopathological groups. TCRdb re-called the PCR reads via MiXCR. The V and J calls were determined by TCRdb, not by the authors. The repertoire holds approximately 28,000 clones, with around a quarter as singletons. This clonotype was obtained from a female donor with papillary thyroid cancer or a benign thyroid nodule (not recorded which). Some clones in this sample may be carry-over from other donors' samples. J is TRBJ2-7 and V is TRBV18; D is unclear. The sequenced sample consisted of blood. CDR3 in amino acids: CASSPSPIGYEQYF. CDR3 coding DNA: TGTGCCAGCTCACCTAGTCCCATCGGCTACGAGCAGTACTTC.